This T cell receptor (beta chain) was found in a study of blood T cell repertoires in COVID-19. Method: immunoSEQ multiplex PCR; TCRdb's copy keeps in-frame clones and lacks some. The table shows approximately 70,000 clones, with about four fifths occurring only once. The CDR3 is 13 residues long. The ends were cut back, 6 bases at V and 1 base at J, with 7 bases in the middle. The V gene's germline CDR1 is MDHEN and CDR2 SYDVKM. The J gene is TRBJ2-1, the V gene TRBV28; D not certain. Specimen: peripheral blood. This sequence was found in a man in his fifties or sixties with COVID-19, enrolled during active disease. The CDR3 region is CASSGGSYNEQFF. The CDR3 DNA sequence: TGTGCCAGCAGCGGCGGATCCTACAATGAGCAGTTCTTC.